This is a list of T cell receptor beta chains from one sample in a study of blood T cell repertoires in COVID-19. The method was immunoSEQ multiplex PCR; TCRdb's version includes in-frame clones alone and lacks a portion of them. The data contain nearly 350,000 clones, roughly 87% of them singletons. Sequences were obtained from PBMCs or T cells enriched from blood (not recorded which). Receptors were obtained from a young woman who had recovered from COVID-19. Each CDR3 is given with its conserved first and last residue. Each record gives: clone size, D gene, J gene, V gene, CDR3 DNA, CDR3 protein. D genes are given only for firm matches. Size tells how often a clone was seen (once, few, many) or the class of an expanded clone, and some rows leave it out.

abundance: .
d_gene: TRBD2
j_gene: TRBJ2-7
v_gene: TRBV6-5
CDR3nt: TGTGCCAGCAGATTTAGCGGGGGAGACGAGCAGTACTTC
CDR3aa: CASRFSGGDEQYF

abundance: .
d_gene: .
j_gene: TRBJ2-2
v_gene: TRBV5-1
CDR3nt: TGCGCCAGCAGACTGACAGGAAACACCGGGGAGCTGTTTTTT
CDR3aa: CASRLTGNTGELFF

abundance: .
d_gene: .
j_gene: TRBJ1-6
v_gene: TRBV7-2
CDR3nt: TGTGCCAGCAGACGAGACGCATCCGGGACACTTAATTCACCCCTCCACTTT
CDR3aa: CASRRDASGTLNSPLHF

abundance: .
d_gene: .
j_gene: TRBJ1-5
v_gene: TRBV12-2
CDR3nt: TGTGCAAGTCGCATCCAACAGGGGGCGCGTAATCAGCCCCAGCATTTT
CDR3aa: CASRIQQGARNQPQHF

abundance: .
d_gene: TRBD1
j_gene: TRBJ1-4
v_gene: TRBV7-9
CDR3nt: TGTGCCAGCAGCAAAACGACAGGGCTTGAAAATGAAAAACTGTTTTTT
CDR3aa: CASSKTTGLENEKLFF

abundance: .
d_gene: .
j_gene: TRBJ2-7
v_gene: TRBV3-1/TRBV3-2
CDR3nt: TGTGCCAGCAGCCAAGTGGCGGGCCGTCCGCAGTACTTC
CDR3aa: CASSQVAGRPQYF

abundance: .
d_gene: .
j_gene: TRBJ1-1
v_gene: TRBV15
CDR3nt: TGTGCCACCAGCAGAGACTGGAGGGGCACGAACACTGAAGCTTTCTTT
CDR3aa: CATSRDWRGTNTEAFF

abundance: .
d_gene: .
j_gene: TRBJ1-2
v_gene: TRBV24-1
CDR3nt: TGTGCCACCTCCAGTGGGCAGGCTGTCCGTGGCTACACCTTC
CDR3aa: CATSSGQAVRGYTF

abundance: .
d_gene: TRBD1
j_gene: TRBJ1-2
v_gene: TRBV25-1
CDR3nt: TGTGCCAGCAGGGCCCAGGGGGGTAGGGGCTATGGCTACACCTTC
CDR3aa: CASRAQGGRGYGYTF

abundance: .
d_gene: .
j_gene: TRBJ2-7
v_gene: TRBV3-1/TRBV3-2
CDR3nt: TGTGCCAGCAGCCAGGGTTCTCCGACAGAGTACTTTTACGAGCAGTACTTC
CDR3aa: CASSQGSPTEYFYEQYF

abundance: .
d_gene: .
j_gene: TRBJ1-5
v_gene: TRBV19
CDR3nt: TGTGCCAGTAGCTCCAGGTTTAGTAGCAATCAGCCCCAGCATTTT
CDR3aa: CASSSRFSSNQPQHF

abundance: once
d_gene: TRBD2
j_gene: TRBJ2-1
v_gene: TRBV6-2/TRBV6-3
CDR3nt: TGTGCCAGCAGTTACTCCGGGACTAGGAACTACAATGAGCAGTTCTTC
CDR3aa: CASSYSGTRNYNEQFF

abundance: .
d_gene: .
j_gene: TRBJ1-1
v_gene: TRBV7-8
CDR3nt: TGTGCCAGCAGCCTCTCGGGTGGAACTGAAGCTTTCTTT
CDR3aa: CASSLSGGTEAFF

abundance: .
d_gene: TRBD1
j_gene: TRBJ2-1
v_gene: TRBV5-4
CDR3nt: TGTGCCAGCAGCTTGGGGGGGGACAGGGAGCAGTTCTTC
CDR3aa: CASSLGGDREQFF